The table lists the clone carrying this T cell receptor (beta chain) with many counts. Its matching antigen is unknown. Synthesis of cDNA was carried out by template-switch 5'RACE. The reaction used 10-nucleotide random UMIs. Each sequencing run yielded over 170 million TCR-beta sequences from 15-18 subjects. Each CDR3 protein is one row after TCRdb ran MiXCR on the 5' RACE reads. The sample lists about 31,000 distinct CDR3 sequences; roughly a sixth were seen once. These data come from a study of neurological immune-mediated disorders. Study-wide points: The expanded clones of different subjects shared no CDR3 amino acid sequences (suggesting private repertoires in all groups).

Time point noted: technical triplicate 3. This CDR3 spans 15 amino acids. Looked up from germline, CDR1 is DFQATT and CDR2 is SNEGSKA (reference sequence). V gave up 6 bases and J gave up 4 bases, with 20 bases separating them. V is TRBV20-1 and J is TRBJ2-3, with D possibly being TRBD1 (7 bases). The TCR sequence derives from a female donor with HTLV-1-associated myelopathy (HAM/TSP). The sample taken for sequencing was CD4+ T cells from blood. In DNA, the CDR3 is TGCAGTGCCCCCAACAGGGGCAGGGGGGCAGATACGCAGTATTTT. Translating it yields CSAPNRGRGADTQYF.